This T cell receptor beta chain was retrieved from a study of blood T cell repertoires in COVID-19. The assay was immunoSEQ multiplex PCR, and TCRdb's table has in-frame clones only and misses some. The table shows around 250,000 clones, with 65% to 90% occurring only once. The sequence derives from a man younger than 30 who had recovered from COVID-19. What was sequenced was PBMCs or T cells enriched from blood (not recorded which).

This CDR3 reads CASNIGTVYNEQFF. Here the CDR3 DNA reads TGTGCCAGCAATATTGGGACAGTCTACAATGAGCAGTTCTTC. This chain links TRBV28 with TRBJ2-1; 7 bases line up with TRBD1. Per the germline V gene, CDR1 is MDHEN and CDR2 is SYDVKM. The ends lost 7 bases at V and 3 bases at J; junction bases unmatched: 6. The CDR3 sequence is 14 residues long.